The 5 T cell receptor beta chains in this list originate from one sample, sequenced in a study of shared clonotypes between healthy human individuals. TCRdb's copy holds only in-frame clones and misses some; the assay was immunoSEQ multiplex PCR. Among about 2 million clones listed, about 95% were seen once. CD8 cells classed as naive were CD45RO-negative and positively selected for CCR7, excluding terminally differentiated effector memory CD45RA+ cells. The sample comprised naive CD8+ T cells sorted from blood. The receptors here all came from a man aged 18 to 35 in good health.

The V and J genes are TRBV15 and TRBJ2-7, with TRBD2 matching 10 bases. Germline CDR1 LNHNV, CDR2 YYDKDF (reference sequence). This CDR3 region has 17 residues. Trimming removed 1 base from V and 4 bases from J; junction bases left unmatched: 10. CDR3 DNA sequence: TGTGCCACCAGCAGAGGGTTCACTAGCGGGGAACTTTACGAGCAGTACTTC. This encodes CATSRGFTSGELYEQYF. Full variable domain (remainder filled in from reference TRBV15 and TRBJ2-7): DAMVIQNPRYQVTQFGKPVTLSCSQTLNHNVMYWYQQKSSQAPKLLFHYYDKDFNNEADTPDNFQSRRPNTSFCFLDIRSPGLGDTAMYLCATSRGFTSGELYEQYFGPGTRLTVT.

This rearrangement joins TRBV2 to TRBJ2-5; 8 bases line up with TRBD1. V trimming: 8 bases; J trimming: 3 bases; junction bases outside the gene matches: 17. Germline values: CDR1 SNHLY, CDR2 FYNNEI. The CDR3 length is 17 residues. The CDR3 nucleotides read TGTGCCAGCGGGCTAAATCCGGACAGGGTATTGAAAGAGACCCAGTACTTC. This codes for CASGLNPDRVLKETQYF.

V usage is TRBV6-6 and J usage is TRBJ2-6; D is perhaps TRBD1 (6 bases). Germline CDR1 reads MNHNY; CDR2 reads SVGAGI (reference sequence). CDR3 length equals 15 residues. The V gene lost 6 bases and the J gene lost 3 bases, with 12 bases spanning the gap. The CDR3 loop is CASSPGEFGANVLTF. CDR3 DNA sequence: TGTGCCAGCAGCCCAGGGGAATTTGGGGCCAACGTCCTGACTTTC.

The chain couples TRBV9 to TRBJ1-1; tentatively, D is TRBD1 (5 bases). Germline CDR1 SGDLS, CDR2 YYNGEE. V was shortened by 2 bases and J by 0 bases, with 8 bases between the two germline ends. The CDR3 runs to 14 residues. CDR3 sequence: CASSVGLLNTEAFF. CDR3 DNA sequence: TGTGCCAGCAGCGTGGGACTTTTGAACACTGAAGCTTTCTTT.

This sequence joins TRBV28 and TRBJ1-4; 7 nucleotides line up with TRBD1. CDR1 and CDR2 from the germline V gene are MDHEN and SYDVKM. Trimming cost V 8 bases and J 8 bases; bases outside gene matches: 8. This CDR3 contains 13 residues. As DNA, the CDR3 is TGTGCCAGCGCTAACAGGGGACGGGAAAAACTGTTTTTT. Its translation: CASANRGREKLFF.